Presented here are 24 T cell receptor beta chains from one specimen sequenced in a study of cytomegalovirus exposure and HLA in healthy donors. In the PCR, 60 Vbeta and 13 Jbeta primers were used. Repertoires were generated with immunoSEQ multiplex PCR, while TCRdb's copy carries only in-frame clones and drops some. The data show around 190,000 clones, around a tenth seen once. The sample consisted of PBMCs. The source of these receptors is a young woman in good health and CMV-seropositive.

V and J are TRBV30 and TRBJ2-6, with D hard to call. V was clipped by 1 base and J by 0 bases, with 4 bases between them. Germline-derived CDR1 and CDR2 are GTSNPN and SVGIG (reference sequence). CDR3 length equals 14 residues. The CDR3: CAWSAFSGANVLTF. The CDR3 DNA sequence: TGTGCCTGGAGTGCTTTCTCTGGGGCCAACGTCCTGACTTTC.

V gene TRBV19 combines with J gene TRBJ2-7, with 8 bases identical to TRBD1. The V and J ends lost 3 bases and 7 bases, in that order; junction bases with no gene match: 11. The CDR3 is made up of 15 amino acids. Germline values: CDR1 LNHDA, CDR2 SQIVND (reference sequence). As DNA, the CDR3 is TGTGCCAGTAGTATGTCGAGGCAGGGGGCTCAAGAGCAGTACTTC. Amino acid sequence: CASSMSRQGAQEQYF.

The table lists this clone with a few counts. Here the CDR3 DNA reads TGCAGCGTTGAGTCAGGGGGCTTCGGGGAGCTGTTTTTT. Its protein product is CSVESGGFGELFF. The chain has TRBV29-1 and TRBJ2-2; 8 positions agree with TRBD1. Trimming at V came to 3 bases and at J to 7 bases, leaving 4 bases not matched to a gene. Germline V gives CDR1 SQVTM, CDR2 ANQGSEA. The CDR3 is 13 residues long.

The table lists this clone with a few counts. The rearrangement uses TRBV14 and TRBJ2-5, with a tentative D call TRBD2 (6 bases). Per germline, CDR1 SGHDN and CDR2 FVKESK. The germline V and J ends were trimmed by 1 base and 9 bases, with 15 bases remaining between them. CDR3 size: 14 residues. This chain's CDR3 is CASSQVAPTGAQYF. The CDR3 DNA reads as TGTGCCAGCAGCCAAGTAGCGCCGACGGGAGCCCAGTACTTC.

This chain links TRBV11-2 with TRBJ2-2; no firm D call. CDR3 length equals 12 residues. Deletions cut 3 bases from V and 6 bases from J, with 5 bases between. Germline V CDR1 and CDR2: SGHAT, FQNNGV. In DNA form, the CDR3 reads TGTGCCAGCAGCTTTAAGCCCGGGGAGCTGTTTTTT. It codes for CASSFKPGELFF.

The table lists this clone with a few counts. The junction and the germline gene differ at one end; a read error may be behind it. The gene calls are TRBV5-1 and TRBJ2-1; weak D call: TRBD2 (7 bases). CDR3 length: 13 amino acids. From germline, CDR1 is SGHRS and CDR2 YFSETQ. CDR3: CASSLGGGEPWVF. The CDR3 region has the DNA TGCGCCAGCAGCTTGGGAGGGGGGGAACCCTGGGTCTTC.

V is TRBV18 and J is TRBJ1-3; no reliable D call. V dropped 3 bases and J dropped 9 bases, with 18 bases sitting between them. Germline CDR1 reads KGHSH; CDR2 reads LQKENI. CDR3 length: 15 amino acids. The CDR3, as DNA: TGTGCCAGCTCACCGACCCCGGAGGCCGGCGGCACCATATATTTT. It specifies CASSPTPEAGGTIYF.

This clone was counted only a few times. This chain connects TRBV6-5 to TRBJ2-7; tentative D call: TRBD2 (5 bases). The CDR3 contains 14 residues. From germline, CDR1 is MNHEY and CDR2 SVGAGI. V lost 5 bases, J lost 3 bases, and 14 bases lay in between. The CDR3 loop reads CASSPGLIGYEQYF. As DNA, the CDR3 is TGTGCCAGCAGTCCCGGACTCATAGGCTACGAGCAGTACTTC.

In its sample, this clone was seen a few times. The rearrangement joins TRBV19 to TRBJ2-1; 11 bases map to TRBD2. Trimming cost V 5 bases and J 7 bases; bases outside gene matches: 7. The CDR3 contains 15 residues. Germline V CDR1 and CDR2: LNHDA, SQIVND (reference sequence). This chain's CDR3 is CASSVLAGARNEQFF. The CDR3 bases are TGTGCCAGTAGTGTACTAGCGGGAGCCAGAAATGAGCAGTTCTTC.

This clone has just a few counts. The rearrangement joins TRBV7-2 to TRBJ1-5, with a tentative D call TRBD1 (6 bases). The germline CDR1 and CDR2 sequences are SGHTA and FQGNSA. The ends were cut back, 1 base at V and 0 bases at J, with 16 bases in the middle. The CDR3 covers 18 residues. CDR3 amino acids: CASSLVTGFGVSNQPQHF. The CDR3 nucleotides read TGTGCCAGCAGCTTAGTCACAGGGTTTGGGGTTAGCAATCAGCCCCAGCATTTT.

Only a few counts were recorded for this clone. The chain joins TRBV19 to TRBJ1-5, with 7 bases that match TRBD1. J lost 2 bases, V lost 4 bases, and 11 bases had no gene match. CDR1 and CDR2 from the germline V gene are LNHDA and SQIVND (reference sequence). The CDR3 has 17 residues. The CDR3 DNA is TGTGCCAGTAGTAGGGGATCCGACAGGGACGGCAATCAGCCCCAGCATTTT. It specifies CASSRGSDRDGNQPQHF.

The genes are TRBV9 and TRBJ2-1; 8 bases align to TRBD2. CDR3 length: 18 residues. The germline V gene encodes CDR1 SGDLS and CDR2 YYNGEE. Trimming at V came to 1 base and at J to 8 bases, leaving 17 bases not matched to a gene. Here the CDR3 reads CASSVPRIEAGVKDEQFF. CDR3 sequence (DNA): TGTGCCAGCAGCGTACCAAGGATCGAAGCGGGAGTTAAGGATGAGCAGTTCTTC.

This clone has a handful of counts. The rearrangement uses TRBV2 and TRBJ2-3, with 8 bases identical to TRBD2. The junction had 13 bases not matched to a gene; V was cut back by 4 bases and J by 1 base. Germline CDR1 and CDR2: SNHLY and FYNNEI. The CDR3 spans 18 residues. The CDR3 reads CASSGGQGGRTGTDTQYF. The CDR3 nucleotides read TGTGCCAGCAGTGGAGGCCAAGGCGGGAGGACGGGCACAGATACGCAGTATTTT.

This clone was picked up a small number of times. The rearrangement joins TRBV11-2 to TRBJ2-1; D gene ambiguous. V was shortened by 5 bases and J by 8 bases, with 13 bases between the two germline ends. Germline V gives CDR1 SGHAT, CDR2 FQNNGV. The CDR3 is 13 amino acids. The CDR3 coding sequence is TGTGCCAGCAGCCTGATCCTATCCGATGAGCAGTTCTTC. Encoded protein: CASSLILSDEQFF.

Regarding this clone: The sample has other DNA sequences that encode this CDR3 too. This chain connects TRBV7-9 to TRBJ2-6, with TRBD2 matching over 7 bases. This CDR3 region has 15 residues. The germline gives CDR1 SEHNR, CDR2 FQNEAQ (reference sequence). With 5 bases clipped from V and 0 bases from J, the junction kept 1 base outside the gene matches. CDR3 residues: CASSRGSSGANVLTF. The DNA of the CDR3 is TGTGCCAGCAGCCGCGGGAGCTCTGGGGCCAACGTCCTGACTTTC.

This clone was picked up a small number of times. The chain carries TRBV28 and TRBJ1-1; TRBD1 might be the D (5 bases). V dropped 5 bases and J dropped 4 bases, with 14 bases sitting between them. The CDR3 sequence is 14 residues long. Germline-derived CDR1 and CDR2 are MDHEN and SYDVKM. The CDR3 DNA sequence: TGTGCCAGCAGTCGAACGCAGGGCGGCACTGAAGCTTTCTTT. Translated, it gives CASSRTQGGTEAFF.

The chain is built from TRBV5-1 and TRBJ2-7; perhaps TRBD1 as D (6 bases). Germline CDR1 SGHRS, CDR2 YFSETQ. Trimming cost V 4 bases and J 3 bases, with 14 bases left between them. This CDR3 region has 14 residues. The CDR3 region is CASSTGTGHYEQYF. The CDR3 DNA reads as TGCGCCAGCAGCACTGGGACGGGACACTACGAGCAGTACTTC.

This chain links TRBV7-9 with TRBJ2-7; 9 bases agree with TRBD1. The CDR3 has 15 amino acids. Germline loops: CDR1 SEHNR, CDR2 FQNEAQ (reference sequence). V was pared by 5 bases and J by 1 base, with 6 bases of the junction left unmatched. CDR3 loop: CASSTGTGLSYEQYF. DNA for the CDR3: TGTGCCAGCAGCACCGGGACAGGGTTATCCTACGAGCAGTACTTC.

This clone turned up a few times. The chain couples TRBV5-1 to TRBJ2-1, with D perhaps TRBD2 (10 bases). The CDR3 is 21 amino acids. Per the germline V gene, CDR1 is SGHRS and CDR2 is YFSETQ. V lost 6 bases and J lost 2, with 33 bases in between. CDR3 DNA sequence: TGCGCCAGCATGGACAGGGGAGGGGTGCGTCTAGCGGGAGCCCCCTACAATGAGCAGTTCTTC. It is translated as CASMDRGGVRLAGAPYNEQFF.

The V gene is TRBV5-1, the J gene TRBJ1-1; D is undetermined. Trimming removed 1 base at V and 0 bases at J, with 10 bases between. The CDR3 totals 15 residues. In germline, CDR1 is SGHRS, CDR2 YFSETQ. CDR3 sequence: CASSLYSGMNTEAFF. CDR3 nucleotide sequence: TGCGCCAGCAGCTTGTACAGCGGGATGAACACTGAAGCTTTCTTT.

The chain recombines TRBV7-6 with TRBJ1-3, with a possible D match to TRBD1 (5 bases). The ends were cut back, 4 bases at V and 0 bases at J, with 16 bases in the middle. The germline gives CDR1 SGHVS, CDR2 FNYEAQ. The CDR3 length is 17 residues. CDR3 loop: CASSSGHLQNSGNTIYF. The CDR3 bases are TGTGCCAGCAGCTCTGGACACCTCCAAAACTCTGGAAACACCATATATTTT.

This clone was picked up a small number of times. CDR3 nucleotide sequence: TGTGCCAGCACCTGGAACAGGGGCGATGGCTACACCTTC. Encoded protein: CASTWNRGDGYTF. V usage is TRBV2 and J usage is TRBJ1-2, with TRBD1 matching 7 bases. The CDR3 is made up of 13 amino acids. Per the germline V gene, CDR1 is SNHLY and CDR2 is FYNNEI. V lost 7 bases and J lost 6; bases outside the gene matches: 8.

This clone was observed a handful of times. The CDR3 DNA is TGTGCCAGCAGCTCCGACAGGGGTTCCCACGAGCAGTACTTC. Its translation: CASSSDRGSHEQYF. The chain joins TRBV9 to TRBJ2-7, with 8 bases that match TRBD1. The CDR3 consists of 14 residues. The trim removed 4 bases at V and 5 bases at J, leaving 8 bases unmatched. Germline V gives CDR1 SGDLS, CDR2 YYNGEE.

The chain uses TRBV5-6 and TRBJ2-5; TRBD1 agrees at 8 bases. The J call could be wrong; TRBJ2-7 is a better fit for the DNA end. The CDR3 is 14 amino acids. Germline V CDR1 and CDR2: SGHDT, YYEEEE. The CDR3: CASSLLTGVYEQYF. DNA for the CDR3: TGTGCCAGCAGCTTGTTGACAGGGGTCTACGAGCAGTACTTC.